Listed below are T cell receptor beta chains from one sample, sequenced in a study of T-cell memory formation after mild COVID-19. TCRdb re-analysed the 5' RACE reads in MiXCR, keeping a single row per CDR3 protein. Among 430,000 or so distinct CDR3 sequences listed, approximately 23% were seen once. The sample taken for sequencing was PBMCs or a T cell subset sorted from them (not recorded which). Receptors originate from an adult woman who had mild COVID-19 (a few samples of this study predate the infection). Cell type and time point are not known. CDR3s include the opening cysteine and the closing phenylalanine or tryptophan. D genes are given only for firm matches. Part of the rows lack a size; the others show once, few, many or a class for expanded clones.

d_gene	v_gene	abundance	j_gene	CDR3aa	CDR3nt
TRBD1	TRBV7-2	few	TRBJ1-1	CASTHRGRTEAFF	TGTGCCAGCACCCACAGGGGGAGGACTGAAGCTTTCTTT
.	TRBV21-1	few	TRBJ2-5	CASSLRTGLPQETQYF	TGTGCCAGCAGCCTCCGGACAGGGCTCCCTCAAGAGACCCAGTACTTC
.	TRBV7-8	.	TRBJ1-1	CASSLGVVVTPNGMNTEAFF	TGTGCCAGCAGCTTAGGAGTAGTGGTTACCCCGAACGGCATGAACACTGAAGCTTTCTTT
.	TRBV19	.	TRBJ2-2	CASSMSTGVVPGELFF	TGTGCCAGTAGTATGTCCACCGGAGTAGTTCCCGGGGAGCTGTTTTTT
.	TRBV3-1	.	TRBJ1-1	CASSQVGEAFF	TGTGCCAGCAGCCAAGTAGGAGAAGCTTTCTTT
.	TRBV6-6	.	TRBJ2-7	CAAGGQSEQYF	TGTGCCGCAGGGGGGCAGTCCGAGCAGTACTTC
.	TRBV2	.	TRBJ2-7	CASQERNYEQYF	TGTGCCAGCCAGGAGAGAAACTACGAGCAGTACTTC
TRBD1	TRBV20-1	.	TRBJ2-7	CSALLQGAAWEQYF	TGCAGTGCCCTGCTACAGGGGGCGGCTTGGGAGCAGTACTTC
TRBD2	TRBV15	.	TRBJ2-1	CATSRDRASGDNEQFF	TGTGCCACCAGCAGAGATCGGGCTAGCGGGGACAATGAGCAGTTCTTC
TRBD1	TRBV24-1	.	TRBJ2-5	CATSDLLRTGEETQYF	TGTGCCACAAGTGATTTGCTCCGGACAGGGGAAGAGACCCAGTACTTC
TRBD1	TRBV29-1	few	TRBJ1-2	CSVRQGQAYGYTF	TGCAGCGTCAGACAAGGACAGGCCTATGGCTACACCTTC
.	TRBV4-1	.	TRBJ1-2	CASSQPRDVHGYTF	TGCGCCAGCAGCCAACCTAGGGACGTTCATGGCTACACCTTC
TRBD1	TRBV4-2	.	TRBJ2-2	CASSQGGPPGGTGELFF	TGTGCCAGCAGCCAAGGTGGCCCGCCAGGGGGCACCGGGGAGCTGTTTTTT
.	TRBV5-6	.	TRBJ2-2	CASRGAAFLKWELFF	TGTGCCAGCAGGGGGGCGGCCTTCCTTAAGTGGGAGCTGTTTTTT
TRBD1	TRBV7-3	few	TRBJ2-2	CASSANRGANTGELFF	TGTGCCAGCAGTGCAAACAGGGGCGCGAACACCGGGGAGCTGTTTTTT
.	TRBV19	.	TRBJ2-6	CASRPRQSSGANVLTF	TGTGCCAGTAGACCTAGACAGAGCTCTGGGGCCAACGTCCTGACTTTC
.	TRBV7-9	.	TRBJ2-1	CASSSSGQNEQFF	TGTGCCAGCAGCTCGAGCGGCCAGAATGAGCAGTTCTTC
TRBD2	TRBV5-1	.	TRBJ2-7	CASSFTSGTSANEQYF	TGCGCCAGCAGCTTCACCTCCGGGACTAGCGCTAACGAGCAGTACTTC
.	TRBV3-1	.	TRBJ2-2	CASSQDLWTDFTGELFF	TGTGCCAGCAGCCAAGATCTTTGGACAGACTTCACCGGGGAGCTGTTTTTT
TRBD1	TRBV6-5	many	TRBJ2-5	CASSPGTDIYQETQYF	TGTGCCAGCAGCCCCGGGACAGACATCTACCAAGAGACCCAGTACTTC
TRBD2	TRBV6-6	.	TRBJ2-1	CASSYSWEGLKYNEQFF	TGTGCCAGCAGTTACTCGTGGGAGGGCCTGAAATACAATGAGCAGTTCTTC
.	TRBV7-3	few	TRBJ1-3	CASSPPDQRITGGNTIYF	TGTGCCAGCAGCCCACCGGACCAGCGGATTACGGGCGGAAACACCATATATTTT
.	TRBV14	few	TRBJ2-7	CASSEEADEQYF	TGTGCCAGCAGCGAGGAGGCGGACGAGCAGTACTTC
.	TRBV14	few	TRBJ1-2	CASSSQGYYGYTF	TGTGCCAGCAGCTCACAGGGATACTATGGCTACACCTTC
TRBD2	TRBV7-9	.	TRBJ2-1	CASHSRASGDEQFF	TGTGCCAGCCACAGTCGGGCTAGCGGGGATGAGCAGTTCTTC
.	TRBV7-9	.	TRBJ1-5	CASSPPTGQEPQHF	TGTGCCAGCAGCCCTCCGACAGGTCAGGAGCCCCAGCATTTT
.	TRBV14	.	TRBJ2-5	CASSSLGQETQYF	TGTGCCAGCAGCTCCCTGGGGCAAGAGACCCAGTACTTC
TRBD2	TRBV12-3/TRBV12-4	.	TRBJ2-3	CASSTYPSGQGTDTQYF	TGTGCCAGCAGCACCTACCCTAGCGGCCAAGGTACAGATACGCAGTATTTT
TRBD1	TRBV4-1	few	TRBJ1-6	CASSQAGTGDSPLHF	TGCGCCAGCAGCCAGGCCGGGACAGGGGATTCACCCCTCCACTTT
TRBD1	TRBV7-9	.	TRBJ1-2	CASSLGTGGANYGYTF	TGTGCCAGCAGCTTAGGGACAGGGGGCGCGAACTATGGCTACACCTTC
TRBD1	TRBV16	once	TRBJ1-6	CASSRGQGDNSPLHF	TGTGCCAGCAGCCGAGGACAGGGGGATAATTCACCCCTCCACTTT
.	TRBV12-3/TRBV12-4	few	TRBJ1-2	CASSPSPGTRGYTF	TGTGCCAGCAGTCCAAGTCCCGGGACGAGGGGCTACACCTTC
.	TRBV7-2	few	TRBJ2-5	CASSQAPRGPQETQYF	TGTGCCAGCAGCCAAGCCCCCAGGGGACCTCAAGAGACCCAGTACTTC
.	TRBV6-5	.	TRBJ1-2	CASTQGVGRSYTF	TGTGCCAGCACCCAAGGGGTGGGGAGAAGCTACACCTTC
TRBD1	TRBV6-2/TRBV6-3	many	TRBJ1-1	CASSPLRDRNTEAFF	TGTGCCAGCAGCCCCCTAAGGGACAGGAACACTGAAGCTTTCTTT
.	TRBV6-1	.	TRBJ1-5	CASSAGWDHQPQHF	TGTGCCAGCAGCGCAGGGTGGGATCATCAGCCCCAGCATTTT
TRBD2	TRBV19	.	TRBJ2-1	CASNDGTSGMWEQFF	TGTGCCAGTAATGACGGGACTAGCGGGATGTGGGAGCAGTTCTTC
.	TRBV12-3/TRBV12-4	.	TRBJ2-7	CASSYNYYEQYF	TGTGCCAGCAGTTATAACTACTACGAGCAGTACTTC
TRBD2	TRBV20-1	few	TRBJ2-3	CSASGLLAGVASTDTQYF	TGCAGTGCTAGTGGACTACTAGCGGGAGTAGCTAGCACAGATACGCAGTATTTT
.	TRBV2	.	TRBJ2-3	CASSDPPATQYF	TGTGCCAGCAGTGACCCCCCAGCTACGCAGTATTTT
.	TRBV4-1	few	TRBJ2-1	CASRSGRSIPIYNEQFF	TGCGCCAGCAGATCGGGACGTAGCATACCCATTTACAATGAGCAGTTCTTC
.	TRBV12-5	few	TRBJ1-2	CASGLNKDYGYTF	TGTGCTAGTGGTCTAAACAAAGATTATGGCTACACCTTC
TRBD1	TRBV15	.	TRBJ2-7	CATSRDLRTGNEQYF	TGTGCCACCAGCAGAGATTTAAGGACAGGGAACGAGCAGTACTTC
.	TRBV20-1	.	TRBJ2-7	CSARDAQPGPYEQYF	TGCAGTGCTAGAGATGCGCAGCCCGGTCCCTACGAGCAGTACTTC
.	TRBV28	.	TRBJ2-1	CAARAGHYNEQFF	TGTGCCGCCCGAGCGGGACACTACAATGAGCAGTTCTTC